The present T cell receptor (beta chain) was sequenced within a study of identical twins. In the case of this clonotype: Compared with germline, one end of the junction differs, possibly owing to a read error.

The CDR3 has 15 residues. Germline CDR1 and CDR2: SGHNT and YENEEA. TCRdb re-called the 5' RACE reads with MiXCR, one entry per CDR3 protein. This table has about 520,000 distinct CDR3 sequences, around 20% appearing once. Only healthy Caucasians were included as donors. This same sample was also taken into another study, of T cells expressing NK-cell markers. Per that paper: Dominant NKG2C+ clonotype frequencies of 1.0-7.0% of CD8+ T cells were measured in roughly 6 donors.

This chain joins TRBV11-3 and TRBJ2-1, with TRBD2 as a possible D gene (5 bases). Input material: CD4+ T cells sorted from blood. The clonotype originates from a woman aged 18-29 years in good health. CDR3 in amino acids: CASSLEGRTLNEQFF. The CDR3 DNA sequence: TGTGCCAGCAGCCTAGAGGGTAGAACCCTCAATGAGCAGTTCTTC.